This T cell receptor (beta chain) was retrieved from a study of naive and memory T cell subsets. This CDR3 region has 15 residues. V was shortened by 1 base and J by 6 bases, with 15 bases between the two germline ends. Germline assignment: CDR1 MNHEY and CDR2 SVGAGI. Amplification of ligated cDNA took four PCR rounds with SP2 and nested alpha and beta constant primers. Reverse transcription of blood and skin TCR RNA was primed at alpha and beta constant regions. One entry per CDR3 protein results from TCRdb running MiXCR on the UMI-ligation and nested PCR reads. Of around 30,000 distinct CDR3 sequences listed, about 6.9% are singletons. Sample treatment: skin biopsy from PPD injection site in Mantoux-positive individual. An oligonucleotide containing a UMI was ligated to the 3' end of TCR cDNA.

Sequencing used skin, obtained from a tuberculin skin test site. The receptor comes from an adult in good health. This rearrangement joins TRBV6-5 to TRBJ1-2; TRBD1 is a possible D gene (5 bases). The CDR3 nucleotides read TGTGCCAGCAGTTACTACCGCGACAGTCAAAATGGCTACACCTTC. Residues: CASSYYRDSQNGYTF.